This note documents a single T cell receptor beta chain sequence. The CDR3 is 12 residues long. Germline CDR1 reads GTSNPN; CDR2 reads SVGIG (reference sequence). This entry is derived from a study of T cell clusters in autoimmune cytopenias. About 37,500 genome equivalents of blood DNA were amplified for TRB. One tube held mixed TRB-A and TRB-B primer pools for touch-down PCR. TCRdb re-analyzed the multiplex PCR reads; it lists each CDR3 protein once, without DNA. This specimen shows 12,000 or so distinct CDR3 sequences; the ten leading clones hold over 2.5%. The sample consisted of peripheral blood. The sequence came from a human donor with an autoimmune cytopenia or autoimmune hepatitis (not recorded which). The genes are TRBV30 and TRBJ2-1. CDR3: CAWDDRRNEQFF. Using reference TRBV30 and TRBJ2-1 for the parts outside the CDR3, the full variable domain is SQTIHQWPATLVQPVGSPLSLECTVEGTSNPNLYWYRQAAGRGLQLLFYSVGIGQISSEVPQNLSASRPQDRQFILSSKKLLLSDSGFYLCAWDDRRNEQFFGPGTRLTVL.